The 5 T cell receptor beta chains given below trace back to one sample, sequenced in a study of identical twins. TCRdb reprocessed the 5' RACE reads via MiXCR and lists one record per CDR3 protein. The sample contains fewer than 250,000 distinct CDR3 sequences, around 6.6% of which appear only once. The same sample was also studied in work on yellow fever vaccine responses in identical twins.

Material: memory (CD45RO+) T cells sorted from blood. The origin of the receptors is a woman aged 18 to 35 in good health.

The rearrangement joins TRBV25-1 to TRBJ2-2; 9 nucleotides line up with TRBD2. The CDR3 is 15 residues long. After removal of 2 bases from V and 7 bases from J, the junction contained 5 bases not matched to a gene. Per the germline V gene, CDR1 is MGHDK and CDR2 is SYGVNS. CDR3 residues: CASSEGASGIGELFF. CDR3 DNA: TGTGCCAGCAGTGAAGGTGCTAGCGGGATCGGGGAGCTGTTTTTT.

This clonotype was seen ten or more times. CDR3: CAIRTGKETEAFF. In DNA form, the CDR3 reads TGTGCCATCAGGACAGGGAAAGAGACTGAAGCTTTCTTT. The chain joins TRBV10-3 to TRBJ1-1; 7 nucleotides align to TRBD1. Germline V gives CDR1 ENHRY, CDR2 SYGVKD. This CDR3 is built from 13 residues. Trimming at V came to 6 bases and at J to 5 bases, leaving 6 bases not matched to a gene.

The chain uses TRBV24-1 and TRBJ2-5; a weak D match, TRBD1 (6 bases). The CDR3 has 14 residues. Trimming shortened V by 4 bases and J by 1 base, and 9 bases separated the two germline ends. Per the germline V gene, CDR1 is KGHDR and CDR2 is SFDVKD. CDR3 coding DNA: TGTGCCACCAGTGAAAACAGGGTCCAAGAGACCCAGTACTTC. The encoded protein is CATSENRVQETQYF.

Only one count was recorded for this clonotype. The rearrangement links TRBV5-4 to TRBJ2-7, with 7 bases lining up with TRBD1. The CDR3 covers 14 residues. CDR1 SGHNT and CDR2 YYREEE come from the germline V gene (reference sequence). The V gene end was trimmed by 0 bases and the J gene end by 6 bases; junction bases not matched to a gene: 6. Written as DNA, the CDR3 is TGTGCCAGCAGCTTGGGGCAGGGGGTCTCCGAGCAGTACTTC. This codes for CASSLGQGVSEQYF.

This clonotype was seen only a few times. This sequence joins TRBV3-1 and TRBJ1-2, with 8 bases identical to TRBD1. CDR3 length: 14 amino acids. Germline trimming cut 2 bases from V and 8 bases from J; bases unmatched to any gene: 7. From germline, CDR1 is LGHDT and CDR2 YNNKEL (reference sequence). CDR3 coding DNA: TGTGCCAGCAGCCAAAGTCAGGGGGCGGGCGGCTACACCTTC. Amino acids: CASSQSQGAGGYTF.